A single sample gave rise to the 8 T cell receptor beta chains below, sequenced in a study of cytomegalovirus exposure and HLA in healthy donors. Assay used: immunoSEQ multiplex PCR; TCRdb lists only in-frame clones, some missing. The table shows around 300,000 clones, with around 87% occurring only once. Material: PBMCs. These receptors all come from a woman between 18 and 29 years old in good health and CMV-seronegative.

The chain is built from TRBV28 and TRBJ2-5; 8 bases are shared with TRBD1. CDR1 is MDHEN, CDR2 SYDVKM, per germline. V shed 6 bases and J 9 bases; nucleotides not matched to a gene: 9. The CDR3 length is 13 residues. The CDR3: CASSRGQVTAQYF. CDR3 nucleotide sequence: TGTGCCAGCAGCCGGGGACAGGTTACGGCCCAGTACTTC.

The chain recombines TRBV4-3 with TRBJ1-2; possibly TRBD1 for D (5 bases). Germline CDR1 and CDR2: LGHNA and YSLEER. The ends were cut back, 0 bases at V and 3 bases at J, with 11 bases in the middle. The CDR3 is 15 amino acids. The CDR3 nucleotides read TGCGCCAGCAGCCAAGATAGGCAGGGCGACTATGGCTACACCTTC. It codes for CASSQDRQGDYGYTF.

CDR3 DNA sequence: TGTGCCAGCAGCTTGCAACAAACTAATTCACCCCTCCACTTT. Amino acids: CASSLQQTNSPLHF. V usage is TRBV11-2 and J usage is TRBJ1-6; D remains ambiguous. Germline V lookup: CDR1 SGHAT, CDR2 FQNNGV. The CDR3 consists of 14 residues. Trimming took 3 bases from V and 6 from J, leaving 9 bases between them.

The rearrangement uses TRBV28 and TRBJ1-2, with 11 positions matching TRBD1. The CDR3 has 16 amino acids. The V and J ends lost 1 base and 7 bases, in that order; junction bases with no gene match: 8. CDR1 is MDHEN and CDR2 is SYDVKM in the germline V gene. The chain's CDR3 is CASSLSLGQGEVGYTF. The CDR3 DNA reads TGTGCCAGCAGTTTATCTCTGGGACAGGGGGAAGTTGGCTACACCTTC.

The gene calls are TRBV9 and TRBJ2-3; 9 bases align to TRBD1. CDR3 size: 21 residues. Germline loops: CDR1 SGDLS, CDR2 YYNGEE. Trimming removed 2 bases from V and 0 bases from J; junction bases left unmatched: 19. The CDR3 sequence: CASSVQGKLGQGIGSTDTQYF. CDR3 nucleotides: TGTGCCAGCAGCGTTCAGGGGAAATTGGGACAGGGTATCGGAAGCACAGATACGCAGTATTTT.

The chain combines TRBV30 with TRBJ1-5; 10 positions match TRBD1. V shed 0 bases and J 7 bases; nucleotides not matched to a gene: 9. This CDR3 region has 16 residues. CDR1 is GTSNPN and CDR2 is SVGIG in the germline V gene (reference sequence). The chain's CDR3 is CAWSVPGTGVRQPQHF. The CDR3 DNA is TGTGCCTGGAGTGTGCCCGGGACAGGGGTTCGGCAGCCCCAGCATTTT.

This clone was seen more than once but under ten times. J is TRBJ1-2 and V is TRBV25-1, with unresolved D. This CDR3 has 11 amino acids. Germline assignment: CDR1 MGHDK and CDR2 SYGVNS. With 7 bases removed from V and 8 bases from J, the gap between germline ends came to 11 bases. The CDR3 nucleotides read TGTGCCAGCAAGTCGGGGTACGGCTACACCTTC. Encoded protein: CASKSGYGYTF.

The rearrangement uses TRBV6-1 and TRBJ2-7, with 9 bases lining up with TRBD1. J was trimmed by 0 bases and V by 2 bases; bases with no gene match: 5. The length of the CDR3 is 16 residues. Germline V lookup: CDR1 MNHNS, CDR2 SASEGT. The CDR3 region has the DNA TGTGCCAGCAGTGAATGGGGACAGGGAAGCTCCTACGAGCAGTACTTC. The encoded protein is CASSEWGQGSSYEQYF.